One T cell receptor (beta chain) is described in this entry. The antigen is undetermined. Assay: immunoSEQ multiplex PCR; the TCRdb copy retains only in-frame clones and omits some. The table records over a million clones, around 78% of them present only once. This record comes from a study of shared clonotypes between healthy human individuals. Across the whole study: Donors had three CD4 naive, three CD4 memory, two CD8 naive and one CD8 memory plate apiece. General study findings and limits: Measured sharing among donors was expected to vary with sequencing depth. A generally larger estimated richness was seen in naive subsets than in memory subsets.

There were only Caucasian adults among the donors, and all lived in Nashville, Tennessee. The length of the CDR3 is 17 residues. The V and J ends lost 0 bases and 9 bases respectively, with 18 bases between them. Germline loops: CDR1 SNHLY, CDR2 FYNNEI. This clonotype was sampled from a man in his late teens or twenties in good health. Some clones in this sample may be carry-over from other donors' samples. The V call is TRBV2, the J call TRBJ1-6; tentatively, D is TRBD1 (5 bases). Material: memory CD4+ T cells from PBMCs. Subset denoted: CD45RA-negative fraction. The CDR3 DNA reads as TGTGCCAGCAGTGAAGCCGGCGGGGCCAGGGTTGGTTCACCCCTCCACTTT. It specifies CASSEAGGARVGSPLHF.